A single sample gave rise to the 16 T cell receptor beta chains below, sequenced in a study of T cells in Graves' hyperthyroidism and ophthalmopathy. Researchers took RNA transcripts and amplified the TCR beta CDR3 regions from them. HTBI primers drove first-round RT-PCR of the TCR CDR3. Each CDR3 protein gets one entry after TCRdb re-called the multiplex PCR reads with MiXCR. This table has 700,000 to 950,000 distinct CDR3 sequences, about 35% appearing once. Sample: blood. These receptors were collected from a woman aged 40-49 years with Graves' hyperthyroidism.

The chain couples TRBV6-2 or TRBV6-3 to TRBJ2-5; TRBD1 aligns across 8 bases. Germline lookup yields CDR1 MNHEY and CDR2 SVGEGT. Trimming removed 4 bases from V and 4 bases from J; junction bases left unmatched: 8. The CDR3 consists of 15 residues. CDR3 loop: CASSFFGTGLETQYF. CDR3 nucleotide sequence: TGTGCCAGCAGTTTCTTTGGGACAGGACTAGAGACCCAGTACTTC.

This clonotype appeared a few times. The V and J genes are TRBV6-1 and TRBJ2-7; a possible D gene is TRBD1 (5 bases). CDR1 is MNHNS and CDR2 is SASEGT in the germline V gene. V lost 11 bases and J 6 bases, leaving 17 bases between the germline ends. The CDR3 has 12 residues. CDR3 sequence: CAPKAWGVEQYF. The CDR3 DNA is TGTGCCCCAAAGGCATGGGGCGTCGAGCAGTACTTC.

Many counts were recorded for this clonotype. The chain is built from TRBV7-2 and TRBJ2-6, with D unclear. The V end was cut by 5 bases, the J end by 4 bases, with 6 bases between. The CDR3 spans 13 residues. Germline V gene lookup returns CDR1 SGHTA and CDR2 FQGNSA. The DNA for the CDR3 is TGTGCCAGCAGCCCCCGCGGGGCCAACGTCCTGACTTTC. This codes for CASSPRGANVLTF.

This chain uses TRBV10-2 with TRBJ1-5; no reliable D call. The CDR3 consists of 15 residues. V lost 2 bases, J lost 5 bases, and 13 bases lay in between. Germline CDR1 and CDR2: WSHSY and SAAADI. CDR3 bases: TGCGCCAGCAGTGAGCTACGGGCCGGCGATCAGCCCCAGCATTTT. Translating gives CASSELRAGDQPQHF.

This clonotype was seen many times. The chain employs TRBV10-3 and TRBJ2-2; D remains unclear. The CDR3 has 13 amino acids. From germline, CDR1 is ENHRY and CDR2 SYGVKD. V lost 10 bases and J 5 bases, leaving 14 bases between the germline ends. The CDR3 protein is CASRLTETGELFF. In nucleotides, the CDR3 is TGTGCCAGCCGATTAACGGAGACCGGGGAGCTGTTTTTT.

The V and J genes are TRBV2 and TRBJ1-6; 8 nucleotides line up with TRBD1. CDR3 length: 15 residues. Per germline, CDR1 SNHLY and CDR2 FYNNEI. After removal of 6 bases from V and 8 bases from J, the junction contained 9 bases not matched to a gene. CDR3 nucleotides: TGTGCCAGCAGCTTTCAGGGACAGGTTTATTCACCCCTCCACTTT. Its protein is CASSFQGQVYSPLHF. The full variable domain, completed using reference TRBV2 and TRBJ1-6, is EPEVTQTPSHQVTQMGQEVILRCVPISNHLYFYWYRQILGQKVEFLVSFYNNEISEKSEIFDDQFSVERPDGSNFTLKIRSTKLEDSAMYFCASSFQGQVYSPLHFGNGTRLTVT.

This clonotype has a handful of counts. The chain combines TRBV12-3 or TRBV12-4 with TRBJ1-5; D not resolved. V was clipped by 5 bases and J by 1 base, with 18 bases between them. The CDR3 extends over 17 amino acids. The CDR3 sequence: CASSPTRSLGSNQPQHF. The CDR3, as DNA: TGTGCCAGCAGTCCGACTCGATCCTTAGGGAGCAATCAGCCCCAGCATTTT.

This clonotype was seen a handful of times. The CDR3 DNA reads as TGTGCCAGCAGCTTATGGGGGGGAGCCTCCTACGAGCAGTACTTC. This codes for CASSLWGGASYEQYF. The chain is built from TRBV13 and TRBJ2-7; 7 bases map to TRBD2. The length of the CDR3 is 15 residues. Per germline, CDR1 PRHDT and CDR2 FYEKMQ (reference sequence). The V gene end was trimmed by 2 bases and the J gene end by 0 bases; junction bases not matched to a gene: 4.

The chain combines TRBV24-1 with TRBJ1-2; D unresolved. CDR3 length equals 13 residues. CDR1 and CDR2 (germline): KGHDR, SFDVKD. Trimming removed 2 bases at V and 4 bases at J, with 7 bases between. The CDR3 loop is CATSDSGFYGYTF. The CDR3 region has the DNA TGTGCCACCAGTGATTCTGGATTCTATGGCTACACCTTC.

This clonotype has at least ten counts. This chain links TRBV2 with TRBJ1-4; the match to TRBD1 covers 8 bases. Germline V gene sequence: CDR1 SNHLY, CDR2 FYNNEI. CDR3 size: 14 residues. Unmatched junction bases numbered 7, after V lost 6 bases and J lost 7 bases. CDR3 in amino acids: CASRTGTGREKLFF. The CDR3 DNA reads as TGTGCCAGCAGGACCGGGACAGGTCGTGAAAAACTGTTTTTT. The variable domain in full, with the rest retrieved from reference TRBV2 and TRBJ1-4, is EPEVTQTPSHQVTQMGQEVILRCVPISNHLYFYWYRQILGQKVEFLVSFYNNEISEKSEIFDDQFSVERPDGSNFTLKIRSTKLEDSAMYFCASRTGTGREKLFFGSGTQLSVL.

This clonotype showed up just a few times. The V call is TRBV5-1, the J call TRBJ2-7; D is possibly TRBD2 (6 bases). This CDR3 spans 16 amino acids. From germline, CDR1 is SGHRS and CDR2 YFSETQ. Trimming removed 4 bases from V and 5 bases from J, with 22 bases in between. The CDR3 DNA follows: TGCGCCAGCAGCCAGAGGTCGTTAGGAGGGTCCCACGAGCAGTACTTC. Translated, it gives CASSQRSLGGSHEQYF.

This clonotype has a count of ten or more. The chain employs TRBV7-9 and TRBJ1-6; D is possibly TRBD1 (6 bases). Trimming took 7 bases from V and 5 from J, leaving 15 bases between them. The CDR3 runs to 15 residues. The V gene's germline CDR1 is SEHNR and CDR2 FQNEAQ (reference sequence). Written as DNA, the CDR3 is TGTGCCAGCAACAAAGGGGCAGGGGATAATTCACCCCTCCACTTT. This translates into CASNKGAGDNSPLHF.

This clonotype was counted a few times. This chain joins TRBV7-9 and TRBJ2-7, with D perhaps assigned TRBD1 or TRBD2 (5 bases each). The CDR3 sequence is 15 residues long. Between the trimmed V and J ends, which lost 3 bases and 0 bases, there was a span of 12 bases. Germline loops: CDR1 SEHNR, CDR2 FQNEAQ (reference sequence). CDR3 region: CASSLAGTRSYEQYF. The CDR3 DNA follows: TGTGCCAGCAGCTTGGCCGGGACCCGCTCCTACGAGCAGTACTTC.

This clonotype came up many times. The chain combines TRBV4-3 with TRBJ1-6; D remains unclear. The germline V gene encodes CDR1 LGHNA and CDR2 YSLEER. Trimming pared 0 bases from V and 7 bases from J, leaving 7 bases between. This CDR3 is built from 14 residues. The CDR3 DNA sequence: TGCGCCAGCAGCCAAGATGGGCCCAATTCACCCCTCCACTTT. It encodes CASSQDGPNSPLHF.

This chain connects TRBV7-2 to TRBJ1-1; 8 positions agree with TRBD1. With V trimmed by 5 bases and J by 10 bases, 12 bases remained unmatched. CDR3 size: 14 residues. Per germline, CDR1 SGHTA and CDR2 FQGNSA. CDR3 sequence reads: CASSGLGTGSGAFF. The CDR3 DNA follows: TGTGCCAGCAGCGGGTTGGGGACAGGAAGCGGAGCTTTCTTT.

This clonotype occurred many times. V usage is TRBV15 and J usage is TRBJ2-5, with D perhaps assigned TRBD1 or TRBD2 (6 bases each). The CDR3 runs 15 residues. V was shortened by 0 bases and J by 5 bases, with 13 bases between the two germline ends. Germline CDR1 and CDR2: LNHNV and YYDKDF (reference sequence). The CDR3 region has the DNA TGTGCCACCAGCAGAGATTCAGGGGCGGGGGAGACCCAGTACTTC. Amino acids: CATSRDSGAGETQYF.